This entry lists 27 T cell receptor beta chains sequenced from one sample in a study of blood T cell repertoires in COVID-19. Profiling relied on immunoSEQ multiplex PCR, and the TCRdb table lists in-frame clones only, not all of them. The sample records over 90,000 clones, 65% to 85% being singletons. The sequenced sample consisted of peripheral blood. These receptors came from a man between 60 and 75 years old with acute or convalescent COVID-19.

The chain links TRBV18 to TRBJ2-1, with 7 bases aligning to TRBD1. This CDR3 contains 14 residues. Germline CDR1 reads KGHSH; CDR2 reads LQKENI. The V and J ends lost 5 bases and 2 bases, in that order; junction bases with no gene match: 3. The CDR3 DNA sequence: TGTGCCAGCTCATCACAGGGGACCTACAATGAGCAGTTCTTC. Translation gives CASSSQGTYNEQFF.

This sequence joins TRBV10-3 and TRBJ2-7; tentatively, D is TRBD1 (6 bases). The CDR3 runs 15 residues. V shed 5 bases and J shed 6 bases, with 20 bases lying between them. Germline CDR1 is ENHRY and CDR2 is SYGVKD. The CDR3 bases are TGTGCCATCAGTCTGAAGGGGGAGCCCAGACGCGAGCAGTACTTC. This translates into CAISLKGEPRREQYF.

The rearrangement links TRBV24-1 to TRBJ2-1; 9 bases line up with TRBD1. Germline CDR1 reads KGHDR; CDR2 reads SFDVKD. The CDR3 consists of 17 residues. The V segment lost 4 bases and the J segment 2 bases; nucleotides outside the gene matches: 8. CDR3 in amino acids: CATSDATGTGTYNEQFF. CDR3 nucleotides: TGTGCCACCAGTGACGCCACCGGGACAGGGACCTACAATGAGCAGTTCTTC.

The chain carries TRBV20-1 and TRBJ2-5; D is ambiguous. The length of the CDR3 is 13 residues. V gave up 3 bases and J gave up 5 bases, with 13 bases separating them. In germline, CDR1 is DFQATT, CDR2 SNEGSKA (reference sequence). In nucleotides, the CDR3 is TGCAGTGCTAGTCCCCGGTTGAGTGAGACCCAGTACTTC. Translating it yields CSASPRLSETQYF.

This chain uses TRBV11-2 with TRBJ2-5, with D perhaps TRBD1 (6 bases). Germline V CDR1 and CDR2: SGHAT, FQNNGV. V lost 4 bases and J 4 bases, leaving 10 bases between the germline ends. The CDR3 consists of 13 residues. The CDR3 region has the DNA TGTGCCAGCAGCTACACAGGGAGAGAGACCCAGTACTTC. This encodes CASSYTGRETQYF.

This clone was found a few times. This rearrangement joins TRBV10-3 to TRBJ1-5; no clear D. With 2 bases removed from V and 0 bases from J, the gap between germline ends came to 5 bases. The CDR3 runs to 14 residues. Germline V gene data show CDR1 as ENHRY and CDR2 as SYGVKD. The CDR3 region is CAISEEYSNQPQHF. The CDR3 DNA reads TGTGCCATCAGTGAGGAGTATAGCAATCAGCCCCAGCATTTT.

The J gene is TRBJ2-1, the V gene TRBV11-3; 14 bases are shared with TRBD2. After removal of 5 bases from V and 9 bases from J, the junction contained 9 bases not matched to a gene. The CDR3 contains 16 residues. Germline lookup yields CDR1 SGHNT and CDR2 YENEEA. CDR3 nucleotide sequence: TGTGCCAGCAGCCCCTCCGGGACTAGCGGGAGAGGTGAGCAGTTCTTC. Translated: CASSPSGTSGRGEQFF.

The V call is TRBV5-4, the J call TRBJ1-3, with TRBD1 matching over 8 bases. J gave up 0 bases and V 5 bases, and 7 bases lay outside the gene matches. Looked up from germline, CDR1 is SGHNT and CDR2 is YYREEE (reference sequence). CDR3 length: 16 residues. DNA for the CDR3: TGTGCCAGCAGTCAGGGACAGGTTTTCTCTGGAAACACCATATATTTT. This translates into CASSQGQVFSGNTIYF.

This chain connects TRBV18 to TRBJ2-7; 7 nucleotides agree with TRBD1. Trimming cost V 1 base and J 2 bases; bases outside gene matches: 8. Germline V lookup: CDR1 KGHSH, CDR2 LQKENI. The CDR3 is made up of 16 amino acids. DNA of the CDR3: TGTGCCAGCTCACCACTAAACAGGGGATCCCCCTACGAGCAGTACTTC. This translates into CASSPLNRGSPYEQYF.

The chain has TRBV27 and TRBJ2-2; D is unclear. The CDR3 spans 13 residues. Between the trimmed V and J ends, which lost 6 bases and 5 bases, there was a span of 10 bases. CDR1 and CDR2 from the germline V gene are MNHEY and SMNVEV (reference sequence). The chain's CDR3 is CASRPQATGELFF. The CDR3 nucleotides read TGTGCCAGCAGACCTCAGGCGACCGGGGAGCTGTTTTTT.

CDR3 nucleotide sequence: TGTGCCAGCTCACCACCGGGACGGGGGAACTACGAGCAGTACTTC. Residues: CASSPPGRGNYEQYF. The chain combines TRBV18 with TRBJ2-7; D might be TRBD2 (6 bases). Germline CDR1 reads KGHSH; CDR2 reads LQKENI. There are 15 residues in the CDR3. V lost 0 bases, J lost 3 bases, and 12 bases lay in between.

The chain joins TRBV19 to TRBJ1-5; D possibly corresponds to TRBD1 (6 bases). CDR3 length: 15 amino acids. From germline, CDR1 is LNHDA and CDR2 SQIVND (reference sequence). V was shortened by 5 bases and J by 5 bases, with 16 bases between the two germline ends. The CDR3 sequence: CASSSREGVHQPQHF. CDR3 nucleotide sequence: TGTGCCAGTAGTTCCCGGGAGGGGGTTCATCAGCCCCAGCATTTT. Using reference TRBV19 and TRBJ1-5 for the parts outside the CDR3, the full variable domain is DGGITQSPKYLFRKEGQNVTLSCEQNLNHDAMYWYRQDPGQGLRLIYYSQIVNDFQKGDIAEGYSVSREKKESFPLTVTSAQKNPTAFYLCASSSREGVHQPQHFGDGTRLSIL.

The rearrangement uses TRBV12-3 or TRBV12-4 and TRBJ2-3; D gene uncertain. There are 12 residues in the CDR3. Trimming pared 6 bases from V and 4 bases from J, leaving 8 bases between. CDR3 bases: TGTGCCAGCAGATCTCTAGCAGATACGCAGTATTTT. This codes for CASRSLADTQYF.

This clone occurred a few times. V and J are TRBV5-6 and TRBJ2-1, with D possibly being TRBD1 (5 bases). Germline CDR1 is SGHDT and CDR2 is YYEEEE. Trimming took off 1 base at V and 0 bases at J, with 20 bases between the two ends. The CDR3 is 19 residues long. CDR3: CASSLFQDMSYSSYNEQFF. For the CDR3, the DNA is TGTGCCAGCAGCTTGTTTCAGGACATGTCATATAGCTCCTACAATGAGCAGTTCTTC.

The chain has TRBV5-4 and TRBJ2-3, with TRBD2 identical over 7 bases. The CDR3 has 16 amino acids. The V gene's germline CDR1 is SGHNT and CDR2 YYREEE (reference sequence). The J segment lost 3 bases and the V segment lost 1 base, leaving 8 bases of the junction unmatched. The CDR3 loop is CASSLLTGGGTDTQYF. CDR3 nucleotides: TGTGCCAGCAGCTTGTTAACGGGAGGAGGGACAGATACGCAGTATTTT.

The gene calls are TRBV11-3 and TRBJ2-5, with 8 bases lining up with TRBD2. The CDR3 is 15 amino acids. V lost 3 bases, J lost 5 bases, and 8 bases stayed unmatched. Germline loops: CDR1 SGHNT, CDR2 YENEEA. The CDR3 DNA sequence: TGTGCCAGCAGCTTCCTCGGGACTAGAGAGGAGACCCAGTACTTC. Its translation is CASSFLGTREETQYF.

The sample holds a few counts of this clone. This chain links TRBV7-3 with TRBJ1-2; the D is unclear. In germline, CDR1 is SGHTA, CDR2 FQGTGA. The CDR3 is 16 residues long. The V and J ends lost 0 bases and 8 bases respectively, with 19 bases between them. CDR3 region: CASSLTVGVGLEGYTF. CDR3 in DNA: TGTGCCAGCAGCTTAACCGTAGGAGTCGGGTTAGAAGGCTACACCTTC.

With respect to this clone: Other DNA sequences from this sample encode an identical CDR3 as well. This chain uses TRBV5-6 with TRBJ1-5, with 7 bases identical to TRBD1. The V and J ends lost 5 bases and 4 bases, in that order; junction bases with no gene match: 6. Looked up from germline, CDR1 is SGHDT and CDR2 is YYEEEE. The CDR3 totals 14 residues. The CDR3 DNA reads TGTGCCAGCAGTTACCGGGACAGAAATCAGCCCCAGCATTTT. Translating gives CASSYRDRNQPQHF.

The chain joins TRBV19 to TRBJ2-3; 14 nucleotides line up with TRBD2. The CDR3 has 18 residues. Germline lookup yields CDR1 LNHDA and CDR2 SQIVND (reference sequence). Trimming at V came to 2 bases and at J to 4 bases, leaving 8 bases not matched to a gene. CDR3 coding DNA: TGTGCCAGTAGTATAAGACTAGCGGGGGGGCCGCGCGCAGATACGCAGTATTTT. Its translation: CASSIRLAGGPRADTQYF.

The gene calls are TRBV3-1 (or the pseudogene TRBV3-2) and TRBJ2-7, with 7 bases aligning to TRBD2. After removal of 5 bases from V and 5 bases from J, the junction contained 6 bases not matched to a gene. CDR1 LGHDT and CDR2 YNNKEL come from the germline V gene (reference sequence). This CDR3 region has 13 residues. CDR3 loop: CASSTRLANEQYF. In DNA, the CDR3 is TGTGCCAGCAGCACCCGACTAGCTAACGAGCAGTACTTC.

This clone has only one observation. This chain uses TRBV2 with TRBJ2-4, with D maybe TRBD1 (6 bases). Trimming left V 1 base short and J 14 bases short, with 9 bases between. The germline V gene has CDR1 SNHLY and CDR2 FYNNEI. The CDR3 is made up of 11 amino acids. The CDR3 DNA follows: TGTGCCAGCAGTGAAGACAGGACAGAGTACTTC. Residues: CASSEDRTEYF. The complete variable domain, with remaining parts taken from reference TRBV2 and TRBJ2-4, reads EPEVTQTPSHQVTQMGQEVILRCVPISNHLYFYWYRQILGQKVEFLVSFYNNEISEKSEIFDDQFSVERPDGSNFTLKIRSTKLEDSAMYFCASSEDRTEYFGAGTRLSVL.

The rearrangement joins TRBV4-2 to TRBJ1-5; D might be TRBD1 (6 bases). CDR1 and CDR2 from the germline V gene are LGHNA and YNFKEQ. This CDR3 is 14 amino acids long. V was cut by 2 bases and J by 2 bases, with 7 bases left in between. Here the CDR3 reads CASSQRQGNQPQHF. The DNA for the CDR3 is TGTGCCAGCAGCCAAAGACAGGGCAATCAGCCCCAGCATTTT.

V and J are TRBV28 and TRBJ2-1; 12 bases line up with TRBD2. V dropped 8 bases and J dropped 2; count of bases not matched to a gene: 4. CDR3 length equals 15 residues. The V gene's germline CDR1 is MDHEN and CDR2 SYDVKM. The CDR3 coding sequence is TGTGCCAGCTATCGACTAGCGGGGGCCTACAATGAGCAGTTCTTC. Its protein product is CASYRLAGAYNEQFF.

CDR3 sequence reads: CASSYSTARSSYEQYF. In DNA, the CDR3 is TGTGCCAGCAGTTACTCGACGGCGAGGAGCTCCTACGAGCAGTACTTC. The chain is built from TRBV6-2 or TRBV6-3 and TRBJ2-7; D not resolved. Looked up from germline, CDR1 is MNHEY and CDR2 is SVGEGT. The CDR3 totals 16 residues. Trimming shortened V by 0 bases and J by 0 bases, and 12 bases separated the two germline ends.

V usage is TRBV7-2 and J usage is TRBJ2-1; 7 bases line up with TRBD2. Per germline, CDR1 SGHTA and CDR2 FQGNSA. V lost 4 bases, J lost 4 bases, and 4 bases stayed unmatched. CDR3 length: 14 amino acids. CDR3 loop: CASSSRDYYNEQFF. The CDR3 nucleotides read TGTGCCAGCAGCTCACGGGACTATTACAATGAGCAGTTCTTC.

This clone was seen just once. The gene calls are TRBV14 and TRBJ2-5, with D possibly TRBD1 on 5 matching bases. Per germline, CDR1 SGHDN and CDR2 FVKESK. The CDR3 is 14 amino acids. V lost 0 bases and J lost 5, with 10 bases in between. CDR3 coding DNA: TGTGCCAGCAGCCAAGACAGGGTTGGTGAGACCCAGTACTTC. It specifies CASSQDRVGETQYF.

This rearrangement joins TRBV29-1 to TRBJ1-2; TRBD1 might be the D (5 bases). Germline V gives CDR1 SQVTM, CDR2 ANQGSEA. The CDR3 runs to 15 residues. The CDR3 DNA reads as TGCACCATCGACAGAACACCATCAGAGGACTATGGCTACACCTTC. Translation: CTIDRTPSEDYGYTF.